The present entry profiles one TCR beta chain with its context. Its antigen is undetermined. J was trimmed by 4 bases and V by 5 bases; bases with no gene match: 5. Germline-derived CDR1 and CDR2 are MNHNS and SASEGT. The CDR3 spans 14 residues. This sample is drawn from a study of T-cell reconstitution after alpha-beta-depleted transplantation in children. A TCRbeta library incorporating unique molecular identifiers was prepared. TCRdb ran MiXCR on the PCR reads and lists one entry per CDR3 protein. This repertoire shows approximately 300,000 distinct CDR3 sequences, approximately 7.3% found once; its top ten account for 8.5% to 9.5%. Notes on the study in general: Newly produced T cells mostly accounted for T-cell counts and diversity one year post-transplant.

The genes are TRBV6-1 and TRBJ1-5; TRBD1 agrees at 7 bases. The TCR originated in a female patient aged 2 to 10 who had a stem cell transplant for Fanconi anemia, so the T cells may come from the graft donor. The specimen was peripheral blood, collected 360 days after TCRalphabeta/CD19-depleted stem cell transplant. The CDR3 DNA follows: TGTGCCAGCAGTCGTGACAGGGAGAATCAGCCCCAGCATTTT. Amino acid sequence: CASSRDRENQPQHF.